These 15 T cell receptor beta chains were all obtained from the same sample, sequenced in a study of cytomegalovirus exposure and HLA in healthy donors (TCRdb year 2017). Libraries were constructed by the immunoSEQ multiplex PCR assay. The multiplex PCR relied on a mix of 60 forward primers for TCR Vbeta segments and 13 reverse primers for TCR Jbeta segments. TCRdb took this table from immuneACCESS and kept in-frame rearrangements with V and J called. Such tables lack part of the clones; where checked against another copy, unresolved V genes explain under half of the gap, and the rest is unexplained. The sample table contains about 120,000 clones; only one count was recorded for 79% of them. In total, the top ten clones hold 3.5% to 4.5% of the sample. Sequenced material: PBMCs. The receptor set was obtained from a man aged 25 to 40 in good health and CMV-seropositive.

The CDR3 region has the DNA TGCAGCGTTGTGGAGGTCCCAACGAACACTGAAGCTTTCTTT. Translation gives CSVVEVPTNTEAFF. This rearrangement joins TRBV29-1 to TRBJ1-1; the D is unclear. Deletions cut 4 bases from V and 1 base from J, with 13 bases between. The CDR3 is 14 residues long. The germline V gene encodes CDR1 SQVTM and CDR2 ANQGSEA.

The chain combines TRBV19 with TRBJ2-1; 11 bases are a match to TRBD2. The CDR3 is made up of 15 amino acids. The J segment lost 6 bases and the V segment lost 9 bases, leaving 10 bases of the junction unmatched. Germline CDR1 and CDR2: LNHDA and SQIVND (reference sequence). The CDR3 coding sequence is TGTGCCAGCACCCCTCTAGCGGGGGGAAGCAATGAGCAGTTCTTC. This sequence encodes CASTPLAGGSNEQFF.

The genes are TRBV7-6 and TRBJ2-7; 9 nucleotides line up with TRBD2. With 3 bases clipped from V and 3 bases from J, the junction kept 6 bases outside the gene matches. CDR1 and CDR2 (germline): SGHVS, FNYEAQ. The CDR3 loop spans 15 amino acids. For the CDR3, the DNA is TGTGCCAGCAGCTTGGTTAGCGGGAGTATCTACGAGCAGTACTTC. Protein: CASSLVSGSIYEQYF.

CDR3 sequence: CASSVGLVNTGELFF. For the CDR3, the DNA is TGTGCCAGCAGTGTGGGACTGGTCAACACCGGGGAGCTGTTTTTT. V usage is TRBV2 and J usage is TRBJ2-2, with D possibly matching TRBD2 (6 bases). V lost 4 bases, J lost 2 bases, and 11 bases lay in between. This CDR3 spans 15 amino acids. Germline V gene sequence: CDR1 SNHLY, CDR2 FYNNEI.

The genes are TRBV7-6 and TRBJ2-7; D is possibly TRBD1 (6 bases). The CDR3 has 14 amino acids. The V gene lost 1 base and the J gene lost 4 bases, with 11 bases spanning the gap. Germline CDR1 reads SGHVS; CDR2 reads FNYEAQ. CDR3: CASSLGGRGYEQYF. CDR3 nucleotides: TGTGCCAGCAGCTTAGGGGGCAGGGGTTACGAGCAGTACTTC.

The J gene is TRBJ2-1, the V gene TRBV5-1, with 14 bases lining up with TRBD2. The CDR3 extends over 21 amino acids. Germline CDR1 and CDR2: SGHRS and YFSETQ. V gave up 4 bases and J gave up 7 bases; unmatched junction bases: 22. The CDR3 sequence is CASSLLGPGTSGSPDQNEQFF. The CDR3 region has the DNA TGCGCCAGCAGCCTCCTCGGACCAGGGACTAGCGGGAGCCCTGACCAAAATGAGCAGTTCTTC.

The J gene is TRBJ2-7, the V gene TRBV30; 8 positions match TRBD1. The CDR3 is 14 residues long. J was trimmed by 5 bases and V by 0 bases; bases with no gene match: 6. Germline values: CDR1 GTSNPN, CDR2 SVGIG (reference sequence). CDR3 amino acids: CAWSVLGQGDEQYF. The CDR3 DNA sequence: TGTGCCTGGAGTGTACTAGGACAGGGAGACGAGCAGTACTTC.

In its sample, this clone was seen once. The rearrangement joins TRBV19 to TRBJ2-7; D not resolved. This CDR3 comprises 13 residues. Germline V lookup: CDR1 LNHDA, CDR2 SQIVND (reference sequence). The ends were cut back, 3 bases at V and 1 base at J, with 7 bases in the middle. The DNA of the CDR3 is TGTGCCAGTAGTATCTTTAAATCCTACGAGCAGTACTTC. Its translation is CASSIFKSYEQYF.

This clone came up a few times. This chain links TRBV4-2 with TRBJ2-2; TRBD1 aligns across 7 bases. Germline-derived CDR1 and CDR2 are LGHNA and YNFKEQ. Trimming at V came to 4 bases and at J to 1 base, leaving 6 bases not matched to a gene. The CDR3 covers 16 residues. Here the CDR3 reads CASSPHDRVNTGELFF. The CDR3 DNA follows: TGTGCCAGCAGCCCCCATGACAGGGTGAACACCGGGGAGCTGTTTTTT.

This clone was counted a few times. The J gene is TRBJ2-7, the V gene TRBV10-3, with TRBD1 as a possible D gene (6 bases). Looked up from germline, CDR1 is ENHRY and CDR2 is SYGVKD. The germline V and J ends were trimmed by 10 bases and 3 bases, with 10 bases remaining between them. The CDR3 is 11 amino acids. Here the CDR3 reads CATVDSYEQYF. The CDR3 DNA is TGTGCCACCGTGGACAGCTACGAGCAGTACTTC.

The CDR3 DNA is TGTGCCAGCAGGTCTAGCGGGAGCCTGAACAATGAGCAGTTCTTC. This translates into CASRSSGSLNNEQFF. The J gene is TRBJ2-1, the V gene TRBV7-2, with 10 bases that match TRBD2. Germline CDR1 is SGHTA and CDR2 is FQGNSA. V lost 6 bases to trimming and J lost 5 bases; unmatched junction nucleotides: 7. The CDR3 totals 15 residues.

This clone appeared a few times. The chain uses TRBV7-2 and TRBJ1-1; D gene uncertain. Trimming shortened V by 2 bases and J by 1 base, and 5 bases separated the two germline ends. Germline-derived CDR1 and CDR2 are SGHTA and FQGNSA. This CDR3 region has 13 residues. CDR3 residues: CASSLHKNTEAFF. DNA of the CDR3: TGTGCCAGCAGCTTACACAAGAACACTGAAGCTTTCTTT.

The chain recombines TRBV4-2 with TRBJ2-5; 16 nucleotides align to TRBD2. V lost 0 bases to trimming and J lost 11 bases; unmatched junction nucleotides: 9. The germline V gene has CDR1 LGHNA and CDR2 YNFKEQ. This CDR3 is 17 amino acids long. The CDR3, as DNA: TGTGCCAGCAGCCAAGAGGGGGGACTAGCGGGAGGGACGAGTCAGTACTTC. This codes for CASSQEGGLAGGTSQYF.

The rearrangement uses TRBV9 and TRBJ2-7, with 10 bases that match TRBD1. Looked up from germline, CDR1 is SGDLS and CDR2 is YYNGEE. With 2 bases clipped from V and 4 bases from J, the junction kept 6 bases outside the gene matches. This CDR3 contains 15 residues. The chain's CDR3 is CASSVRQGAGYEQYF. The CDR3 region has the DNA TGTGCCAGCAGCGTTAGACAGGGGGCGGGTTACGAGCAGTACTTC.

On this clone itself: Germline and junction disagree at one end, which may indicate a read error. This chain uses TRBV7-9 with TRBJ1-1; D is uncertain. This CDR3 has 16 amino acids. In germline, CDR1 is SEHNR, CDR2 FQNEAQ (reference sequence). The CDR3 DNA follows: TGTGCCAGCAGCTTAGCGTCGTCGAACTTGAAAACTGAAGCTTTCTTT. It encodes CASSLASSNLKTEAFF.